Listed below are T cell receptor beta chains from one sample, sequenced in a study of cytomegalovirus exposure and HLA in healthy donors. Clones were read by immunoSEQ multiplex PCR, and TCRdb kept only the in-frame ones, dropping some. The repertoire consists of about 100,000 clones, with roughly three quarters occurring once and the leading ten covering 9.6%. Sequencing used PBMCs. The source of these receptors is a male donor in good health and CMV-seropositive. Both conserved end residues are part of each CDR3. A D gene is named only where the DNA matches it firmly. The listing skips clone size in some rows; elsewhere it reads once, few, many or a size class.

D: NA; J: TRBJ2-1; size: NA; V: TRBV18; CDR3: CASSPPVSRAYNEQFF; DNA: TGTGCCAGCTCACCACCGGTTAGCAGAGCCTACAATGAGCAGTTCTTC
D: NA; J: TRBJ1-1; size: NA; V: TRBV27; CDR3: CASSQGFDTEAFF; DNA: TGTGCCAGCAGTCAGGGGTTTGACACTGAAGCTTTCTTT
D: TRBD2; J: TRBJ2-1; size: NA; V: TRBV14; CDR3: CASRTSSGTYNEQFF; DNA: TGTGCCAGCAGAACCTCTAGCGGAACCTACAATGAGCAGTTCTTC
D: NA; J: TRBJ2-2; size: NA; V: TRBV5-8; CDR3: CASSLAWDSLSTGELFF; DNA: TGTGCCAGCAGCTTGGCCTGGGACTCCTTAAGCACCGGGGAGCTGTTTTTT
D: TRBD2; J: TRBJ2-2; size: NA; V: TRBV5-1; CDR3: CASSSGAGGWTGELFF; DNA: TGCGCCAGCAGCTCAGGAGCGGGAGGGTGGACCGGGGAGCTGTTTTTT
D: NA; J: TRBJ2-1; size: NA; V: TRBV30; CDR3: CAWMAGTSSYNEQFF; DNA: TGTGCCTGGATGGCCGGGACTTCCTCCTACAATGAGCAGTTCTTC
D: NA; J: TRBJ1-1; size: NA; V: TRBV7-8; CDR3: CASSFPGKGRGTEAFF; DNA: TGTGCCAGCAGCTTTCCGGGTAAGGGGCGGGGCACTGAAGCTTTCTTT
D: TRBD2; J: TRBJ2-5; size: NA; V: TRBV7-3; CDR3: CASSSGGRETQYF; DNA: TGTGCCAGCAGCTCGGGGGGAAGAGAGACCCAGTACTTC
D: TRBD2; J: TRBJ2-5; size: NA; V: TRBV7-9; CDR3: CASSPVREGHWEQYF; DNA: TGTGCCAGCAGCCCCGTTCGGGAGGGCCATTGGGAGCAGTACTTC
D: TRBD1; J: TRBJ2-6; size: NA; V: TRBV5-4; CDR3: CASSFGQGAYGANVLTF; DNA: TGTGCCAGCAGCTTCGGACAGGGGGCGTATGGGGCCAACGTCCTGACTTTC
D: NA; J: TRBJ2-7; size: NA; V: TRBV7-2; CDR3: CASRFSGNYEQYF; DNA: TGTGCCAGCAGATTTAGCGGAAACTACGAGCAGTACTTC
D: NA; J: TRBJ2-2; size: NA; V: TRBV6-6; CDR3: CASRRQANTGELFF; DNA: TGTGCCAGCAGACGGCAGGCGAACACCGGGGAGCTGTTTTTT
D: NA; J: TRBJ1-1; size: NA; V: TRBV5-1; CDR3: CASSLRGETEAFF; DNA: TGCGCCAGCAGCTTGCGCGGAGAAACTGAAGCTTTCTTT
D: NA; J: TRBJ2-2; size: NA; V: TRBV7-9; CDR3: CASSLPRAHSTGELFF; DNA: TGTGCCAGCAGCTTACCCAGGGCCCACTCCACCGGGGAGCTGTTTTTT
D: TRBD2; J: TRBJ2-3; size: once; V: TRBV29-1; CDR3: CSVEDFQVLSGRTDTQYF; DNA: TGCAGCGTTGAAGATTTCCAGGTCCTTAGCGGGAGGACAGATACGCAGTATTTT
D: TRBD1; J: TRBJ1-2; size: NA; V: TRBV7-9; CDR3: CASSLLNRGAGYTF; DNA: TGTGCCAGCAGCCTACTGAACAGGGGGGCTGGCTACACCTTC
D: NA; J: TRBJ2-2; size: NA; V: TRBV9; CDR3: CASKPAPNTGELFF; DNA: TGTGCCAGCAAACCAGCGCCGAACACCGGGGAGCTGTTTTTT
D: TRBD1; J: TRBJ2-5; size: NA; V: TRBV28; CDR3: CASSTLDRGASGETQYF; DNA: TGTGCCAGCAGTACCCTCGACAGGGGTGCGTCGGGAGAGACCCAGTACTTC
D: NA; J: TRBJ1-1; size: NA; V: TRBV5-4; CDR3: CASRTSRNGNEAFF; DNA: TGTGCCAGCAGAACGTCCAGGAACGGGAATGAAGCTTTCTTT